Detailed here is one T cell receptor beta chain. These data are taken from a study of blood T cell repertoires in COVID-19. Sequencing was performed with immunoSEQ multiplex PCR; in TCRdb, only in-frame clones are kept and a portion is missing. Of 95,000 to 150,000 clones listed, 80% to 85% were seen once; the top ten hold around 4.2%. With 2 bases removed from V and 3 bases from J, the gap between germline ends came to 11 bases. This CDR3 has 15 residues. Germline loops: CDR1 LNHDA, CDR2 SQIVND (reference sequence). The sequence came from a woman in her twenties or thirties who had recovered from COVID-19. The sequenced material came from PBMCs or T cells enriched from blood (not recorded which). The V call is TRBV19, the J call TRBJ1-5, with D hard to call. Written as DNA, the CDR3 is TGTGCCAGTAGTATACCAGGCAGTCCCAATCAGCCCCAGCATTTT. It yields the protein CASSIPGSPNQPQHF.